The entry that follows covers one TCR beta chain sequence. This clone is a singleton in its sample. Its cognate antigen has yet to be identified. Nothing much larger sits one base from this clone, and base qualities are not available. Receptors were amplified or captured by the immunoSEQ multiplex PCR assay. For the multiplex PCR, a mixture combining 60 forward primers for TCR Vbeta segments and 13 reverse primers for TCR Jbeta segments was used. Amplification of the CDR3 region of rearranged TCR beta genes was performed with a multiplex PCR assay on genomic DNA. The Illumina HiSeq System was used to sequence the amplified TCR beta libraries as 87-base-pair reads. Regarding the original processing steps: A later analysis tallied tens of millions of unique TCR beta chains across the 640 or so repertoires, and about 12 million of those chains were shared by two or more donors. To remove PCR and sequencing errors, raw reads were error-corrected and collapsed into unique sequences using a nearest-neighbor algorithm that merged closely related sequences. Alignment of CDR3 sequences to IMGT reference sequences was used to assign V, D and J gene segments. For a sequence to be retained, a match of at least six nucleotides was required to both a V gene segment and a J gene segment. Rearrangements were called productive when the CDR3 lacked stop codons and stayed in frame with V and J; all others were non-productive. Following IMGT convention, CDR3 was defined as the stretch from the second conserved V-encoded cysteine up to the conserved J-encoded phenylalanine. Sequences without an unambiguous match to a single V gene segment were excluded from the earlier analysis of about 630 of the donors. In an earlier analysis of approximately 500 of the donors, a V segment was called functional when productive rearrangements were above 56.7%, and segregating when the standard deviation between donors exceeded 5%. To diagnose cytomegalovirus status from the catalog of TCR beta chain sequences, a statistical classification framework was built. V and J gene assignment, in a later analysis, came from comparing TCR nucleotide sequences with IMGT/GENE-DB human TR gene sequences. Using the TCRdist pipeline, a later analysis assigned CDR3 sequences along with most-parsimonious VDJ recombination scenarios. In a later analysis, each TCR beta chain was defined by its CDR3 amino acid sequence together with its V-gene family, and reads lacking a unique V-gene family were excluded. A later analysis removed roughly 590 highly shared, low-generation-probability nucleotide sequences to deal with suspected cross-contamination and a sequencing artifact. In a later analysis, a clonal expansion index was calculated for each public chain from normalized within-repertoire ranks of inferred template counts. In a later analysis, generation probabilities were computed with a VDJ recombination model fitted to out-of-frame rearrangements, and the resulting probabilities were checked against IGoR. A later analysis scored TCR-TCR, TCR-HLA and TCR-CMV co-occurrence with hypergeometric tests, applying a repertoire-size bias correction to TCR pairs. False discovery rates were estimated in a later analysis by permuting HLA or CMV assignments 20 times. In a later analysis, co-occurring TCRs were grouped with DBSCAN, and TCRdist sequence similarity was added when clustering was performed within HLA-allele-positive subsets. Co-occurrence clustering excluded repertoires with fewer than 30,000 or more than 120,000 public chains, plus five with anomalous nucleotide sharing. The table was pulled from immuneACCESS by TCRdb, which kept in-frame rearrangements only. Such tables lose some clones; where checked, under half of the loss comes from unresolved V genes, and the rest has no known cause. Clone size and the V and J calls come from that table; the DNA yielded D and trimming. Recorded for this sample are about 120,000 clones; 80% to 90% of them occurred a single time. The ten largest account for 10% to 12% of the sample.

This sample is drawn from a study of cytomegalovirus exposure and HLA in healthy donors (dated by TCRdb to about 2017). General notes on the study: An earlier analysis of about 530 of the donors reported approximately 260 Gb of sequence data and about 120 million unique TCR beta sequences obtained from roughly 180 million T cells. Approximately 300 gigabases of sequencing data and about 92 million unique TCR sequences made up an early release that covered about 640 HLA-typed donors. Of the approximately 400 genotyped donors, approximately 80% were placed in the genetic ancestry cluster associated with self-reported Caucasian donors. The aim of the study was to test whether cataloging public T cell receptors could identify signatures of past pathogen exposure. Using immunosequencing, the study profiled T cell repertoires from about 610 subjects and related those repertoires to cytomegalovirus serostatus. A separate validation cohort of some 130 different subjects was used in addition to the 666-subject first cohort. The study combined high-throughput TCR immunosequencing, statistical association of individual TCRs with disease status, and machine learning to predict cytomegalovirus infection status. A later analysis re-examined previously published TCR beta repertoires from just over 650 donors and added high-resolution HLA genotyping to investigate patterns of TCR occurrence. Rather than using new phenotypic data, the later analysis identified candidate immune exposures from TCR beta sequences and from how often those sequences occurred across donors. An earlier analysis of about 600 of the donors used high-throughput TCR beta sequencing to judge whether each TCR beta V gene segment behaved as functional or pseudogenic. Donor age, sex, ethnicity and CMV serostatus were collected together with the repertoire data. A later genetic analysis used genome-wide SNP genotypes for about 60% of the roughly 700 donors, treating that subset as a discovery cohort. All discovery cohort repertoires had been generated on a single sequencing platform. Class I and class II HLA loci were covered by the typing at four-digit resolution. The number of donors typed differed by locus, with roughly 620-630 for A, B, C, DRB1 and DQB1, about 500 for DQA1, 600 to 610 for DPA1, and around 460 for DPB1. About five DR-DQ haplotypes were treated as single units for association and clustering because of strong linkage in the cohort. Among about 370 genotyped donors of the cohort, an average of around 250,000 unique TCR beta nucleotide sequences was sequenced per donor, of which roughly 18% were non-productive. What the study reported, not specific to this receptor: The only immune exposure information available for the cohort was CMV serostatus. According to a later analysis, parvovirus B19, influenza, CMV and Epstein-Barr virus appeared linked to several top co-occurrence clusters. Because HLA typing was unavailable for some donors at each locus, only the typed subset was used in association tests. In a later analysis, around 15,000 TCR beta sequences were associated with specific HLA alleles at a false discovery rate of 0.05. A later analysis found that TCR association rates varied across HLA loci, with DRB1 alleles showing the most associated TCRs and HLA-C alleles the fewest. According to a later analysis, most CMV-associated TCR beta chains appeared to be HLA-restricted, and the HLA associations seemed to be driven largely by CMV exposure. The authors suggested that the approach could potentially be generalized to other disease states and immunological phenotypes. When HLA alleles, especially DR and DQ, strongly co-occurred, attributing TCR associations to individual alleles was difficult. Sequencing depth was assumed to be roughly uniform across donors in the presence/absence analyses, though that assumption may not hold. A later analysis found that HLA-associated TCR beta chains were more clonally expanded and had lower generation probabilities than equally common non-associated chains. The earlier analysis of some 540 of the donors excluded some 16 rarely observed V segments, including chromosome 9 orphons, because counts were too low. The classifier was reported to diagnose cytomegalovirus status with high specificity and sensitivity in both the original cohort and the validation cohort. Across donors, most TCR sequences were observed very rarely, whereas some public TCRs were present in many individuals. The cohort was sequenced for TCR beta chains only, and without alpha or paired-chain data the features that could be detected were limited. The study gave a list of about 160 TCR beta chains associated with cytomegalovirus. In vitro tests confirmed that three of the cytomegalovirus-associated TCR beta chains recognize cytomegalovirus antigens. A cluster of highly shared sequence variants was judged likely to represent a technical artifact of the sequencing pipeline. In an earlier analysis of about 600 of the donors, most TCR beta V segments appeared in productive rearrangements about 87% or about 30% of the time, broadly matching IMGT annotations. Linkage disequilibrium might explain the correlated functional status among segregating V segments, but an unknown experimental factor could not be excluded. A further reported finding was that TCR beta sequences accurately predicted the HLA-A and HLA-B alleles for most subjects in the first cohort. A later genetic analysis reported fewer N-insertions in productive TCRs among donors in an Asian-associated ancestry cluster than the roughly 700-donor mean. V-gene and J-gene trimming of TCR beta chains was associated with a missense DCLRE1C variant in a later genetic analysis, and the association was replicated in an independent cohort.

The cohort was made up of about 610 healthy bone marrow donors. Cohort members were all nominally healthy when sampled, although unrecorded immune exposures were likely present. The donor tested CMV seropositive and was one of the 289 seropositive cohort members. Each donor provided a peripheral blood sample, and peripheral blood mononuclear cells were used for TCR beta sequencing. The Qiagen DNeasy Blood Extraction Kit was used to extract genomic DNA from the blood cell samples. The sample taken for sequencing was PBMCs. The sequence was collected from a male donor in good health and CMV-seropositive.

DNA sequence: TGTGCCAGCCGTCTCCTCGGGACAGCGAACACTGAAGCTTTCTTT. This sequence encodes CASRLLGTANTEAFF. The sequence is built from TRBV16 and TRBJ1-1; TRBD1 fits 7 bases in the junction. The CDR3 starts with the cysteine, ends with the phenylalanine, and has 15 residues. Kept here is only the CDR3 DNA, which spans 45 bases and is read in frame from base 1. The germline V gene gives CDR1 as KGHSY and CDR2 as FQNENV. V is trimmed back by 8 bases and J by 1 base, and the junction contains 10 bases that no gene match accounts for.